This TCR beta chain is from a study of graft-versus-host responses after intestinal transplantation (dated by TCRdb to the early 2020s). About the full investigation: The transplants that recipients received were multivisceral, liver-intestinal, or isolated intestinal. All recipients received anti-thymocyte globulin induction followed by maintenance tacrolimus and steroids for around three years. After intestinal transplantation, graft-versus-host and host-versus-graft alloreactive T cell clones in the graft, circulation and bone marrow were tracked using bulk TCR-beta CDR3 sequencing. Alloreactive clones were identified by sequencing pre-transplant mixed lymphocyte reaction products and comparing these products with unstimulated pre-transplant donor and recipient T cells. Of the 20 to 30 intestinal transplant recipients enrolled in the cohort, one of whom was a retransplant, a few patients without pretransplant specimens were excluded. Donor T cell macrochimerism was defined as a peak of at least 4% donor T cells among recipient peripheral blood mononuclear cells. Samples from a few later patients were sequenced in-house on an Illumina MiSeq with MiXCR processing rather than by the commercial service. Paper-wide results and their limitations: Early after transplant, declines in HvG clones were associated with peak levels of circulating GvH clones. Patients with donor T cell macrochimerism had high GvH to HvG T cell clonal ratios in their allografts. GvH clones turned up in recipient bone marrow, with some appearing earlier in ileal mucosa or blood, a pattern consistent with an intestinal mucosal origin. The conclusions were limited by the relatively low number and heterogeneity of the intestinal transplant patients.

In the paper's terms, the time point label means: cells obtained before transplantation from donor or recipient. CD3+CD4+ and CD3+CD8+ populations were FACS-sorted from unstimulated pre-transplant donor and recipient cells taken from spleen or lymph nodes. The protocol used for the library was the immunoSEQ multiplex PCR assay. For most patients, genomic DNA was isolated using the Qiagen DNeasy Blood and Tissue Kit and was shipped frozen to Adaptive Biotechnologies for TCR sequencing. For most patients, high-throughput TCR-beta CDR3 sequencing of genomic DNA was performed by Adaptive Biotechnologies. Under the source paper's analysis protocol: Adaptive's ImmunoSEQ software supplied the TCR sequencing data for around 17 patients, while MiXCR and VDJtools were used to process three other patients. To correct CD4 versus CD8 sorting errors, any sequence found in both subsets at a frequency ratio below 5:1 was removed. CDR3 nucleotide sequences shared between donor and recipient were removed because the origin of such sequences could not be assigned. At least 2-fold expansion over unstimulated cells and a minimum CFSE-low frequency of 0.002% (template counts) or 0.001% (read counts) were required for clones to be classified as alloreactive. Clones detected in sequenced pre-transplant spleen, lymph node, or MLR CFSE-low populations of the donor or recipient were defined as mappable. Cumulative frequency of alloreactive clones was calculated as a percentage of all sequences weighted by copy number. TCRdb stores this immuneACCESS table with in-frame sequences only. Part of the clones is absent; in the studies checked, under half of the shortfall reflects unresolved V genes, and no reason is known for the rest. Clonal size and the V and J genes are those of that table, whereas D and trimming came from the DNA. In all, the sample holds roughly 100,000 clones, and roughly 87% of those were seen once. Of the sample, approximately 0.97% is held by the ten largest clones.

A word on this clone: Its cognate antigen has yet to be identified. No much larger clonotype is one base removed from it; base qualities were not supplied.

Sequences MNHNS (CDR1) and SASEGT (CDR2) are obtained from the germline V gene. The CDR3 holds 14 amino acids from the cysteine to the phenylalanine. Of all the DNA, just the CDR3 is kept, 42 bases in frame from base 1. Unmatched junction bases come to 4, with V trimmed by 4 bases and J by 3 bases. The source is a human donor who received an intestinal transplant. Recombination linked TRBV6-1 to TRBJ2-3, with 7 junctional bases fitting TRBD1. The sequenced sample was unstimulated CD4+ T cells sorted from spleen or lymph node cells, obtained before intestinal transplant. The nucleotide sequence is TGTGCCAGCAGTGTTACAGGGGTGACAGATACGCAGTATTTT. It encodes CASSVTGVTDTQYF.